This TCR beta chain was recovered during a study of beta chain features in type 1 diabetes. Trimming cost V 7 bases and J 1 base, with 21 bases left between them. Germline assignment: CDR1 SGHNT and CDR2 YYREEE (reference sequence). This CDR3 region has 16 residues. Expressed TCRB transcripts got sequenced, as all isolated RNA was reverse transcribed. Sequencing was performed with immunoSEQ multiplex PCR; in TCRdb, only in-frame clones are kept and a portion is missing. Of about 150,000 clones in the sample, 7.5% to 8.5% are singletons; the top ten hold roughly 0.46%. General observations from the study: Among patients with Type 1 diabetes, TCRB CDR3s were moderately but significantly shorter in every one of the four CD4+ subsets.

As regards this clone: Its antigen is unknown.

V and J are TRBV5-4 and TRBJ2-7, with D possibly TRBD2 on 7 matching bases. The source material was central memory CD4+ T cells from blood. This clonotype was obtained from a young man with type 1 diabetes. CDR3 sequence (DNA): TGTGCCAGCTCCCGGACGGGGGGCCTTTTATCCTACGAGCAGTACTTC. Translation gives CASSRTGGLLSYEQYF.